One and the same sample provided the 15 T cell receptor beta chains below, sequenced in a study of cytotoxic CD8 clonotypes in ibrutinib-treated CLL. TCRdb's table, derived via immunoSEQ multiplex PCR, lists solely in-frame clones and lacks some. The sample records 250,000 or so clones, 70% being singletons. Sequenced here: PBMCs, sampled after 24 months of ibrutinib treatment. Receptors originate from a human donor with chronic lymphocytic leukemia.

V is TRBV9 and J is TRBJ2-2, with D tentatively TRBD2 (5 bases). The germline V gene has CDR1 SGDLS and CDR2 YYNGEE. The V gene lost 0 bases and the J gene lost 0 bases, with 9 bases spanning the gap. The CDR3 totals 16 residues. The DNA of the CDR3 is TGTGCCAGCAGCGTAGACGGGGTAACGAACACCGGGGAGCTGTTTTTT. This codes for CASSVDGVTNTGELFF.

The CDR3 protein is CASSPTGATSYEQYF. The CDR3 region has the DNA TGTGCCAGCAGCCCGACAGGCGCTACTTCCTACGAGCAGTACTTC. This chain joins TRBV6-5 and TRBJ2-7, with TRBD1 as a possible D gene (6 bases). Germline lookup yields CDR1 MNHEY and CDR2 SVGAGI. The length of the CDR3 is 15 residues. V lost 6 bases, J lost 1 base, and 16 bases lay in between.

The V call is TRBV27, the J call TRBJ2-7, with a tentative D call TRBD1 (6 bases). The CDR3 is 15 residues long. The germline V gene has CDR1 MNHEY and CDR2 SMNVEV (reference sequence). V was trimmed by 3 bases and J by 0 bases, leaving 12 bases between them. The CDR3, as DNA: TGTGCCAGCAGTTTTTTTTGGGGGCCCTCCTACGAGCAGTACTTC. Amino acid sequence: CASSFFWGPSYEQYF.

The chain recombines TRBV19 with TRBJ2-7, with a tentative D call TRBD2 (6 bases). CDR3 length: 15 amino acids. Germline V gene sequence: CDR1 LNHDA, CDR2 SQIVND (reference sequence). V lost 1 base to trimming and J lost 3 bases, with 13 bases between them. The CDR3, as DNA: TGTGCCAGTAGTATAGCTAGCGTGAGCGACTACGAGCAGTACTTC. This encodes CASSIASVSDYEQYF.

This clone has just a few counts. The CDR3 here is CASSYSGAANYGYTF. The DNA for the CDR3 is TGTGCCAGCAGTTACTCGGGGGCAGCGAACTATGGCTACACCTTC. The rearrangement links TRBV6-6 to TRBJ1-2, with D possibly being TRBD1 (6 bases). The CDR3 has 15 amino acids. CDR1 is MNHNY and CDR2 is SVGAGI in the germline V gene (reference sequence). V was shortened by 0 bases and J by 2 bases, with 10 bases between the two germline ends.

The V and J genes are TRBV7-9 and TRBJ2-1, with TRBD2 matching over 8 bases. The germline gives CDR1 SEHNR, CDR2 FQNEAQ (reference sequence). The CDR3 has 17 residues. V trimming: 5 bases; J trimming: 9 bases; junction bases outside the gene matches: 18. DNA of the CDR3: TGTGCCAGCAGCCGTTCTCCGACAGGACTAGCACCAGGTGAGCAGTTCTTC. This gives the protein CASSRSPTGLAPGEQFF.

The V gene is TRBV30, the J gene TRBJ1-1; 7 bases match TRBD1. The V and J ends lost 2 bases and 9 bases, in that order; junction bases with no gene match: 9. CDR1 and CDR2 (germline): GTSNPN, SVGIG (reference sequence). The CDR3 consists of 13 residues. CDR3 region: CAWSPTPDRQAFF. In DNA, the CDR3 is TGTGCCTGGAGTCCAACCCCGGACAGGCAAGCTTTCTTT. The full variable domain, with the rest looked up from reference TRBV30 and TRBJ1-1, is SQTIHQWPATLVQPVGSPLSLECTVEGTSNPNLYWYRQAAGRGLQLLFYSVGIGQISSEVPQNLSASRPQDRQFILSSKKLLLSDSGFYLCAWSPTPDRQAFFGQGTRLTVV.

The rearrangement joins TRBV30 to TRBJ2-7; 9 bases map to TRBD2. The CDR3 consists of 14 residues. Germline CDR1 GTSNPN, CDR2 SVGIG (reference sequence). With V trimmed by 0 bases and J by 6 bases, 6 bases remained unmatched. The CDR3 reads CAWSVVVGLAEQYF. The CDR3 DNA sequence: TGTGCCTGGAGTGTTGTTGTGGGACTAGCCGAGCAGTACTTC.

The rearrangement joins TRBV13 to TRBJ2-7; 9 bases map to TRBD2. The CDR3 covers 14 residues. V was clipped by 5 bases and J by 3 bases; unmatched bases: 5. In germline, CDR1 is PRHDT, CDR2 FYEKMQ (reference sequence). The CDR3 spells CASSLSGGLYEQYF. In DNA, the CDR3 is TGTGCCAGCAGCCTTAGCGGGGGACTCTACGAGCAGTACTTC.

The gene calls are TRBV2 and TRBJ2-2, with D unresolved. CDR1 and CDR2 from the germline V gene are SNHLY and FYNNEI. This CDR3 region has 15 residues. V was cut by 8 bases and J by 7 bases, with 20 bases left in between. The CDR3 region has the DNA TGTGCCAGCCAACAGAGTTACGGACCTGACGGGGAGCTGTTTTTT. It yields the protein CASQQSYGPDGELFF.

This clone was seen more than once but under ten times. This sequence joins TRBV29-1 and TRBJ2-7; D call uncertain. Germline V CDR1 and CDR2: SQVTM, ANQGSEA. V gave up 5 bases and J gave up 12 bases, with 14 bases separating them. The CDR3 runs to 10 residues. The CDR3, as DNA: TGCAGCGTTATCGGTCTCTTAGCGTACTTC. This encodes CSVIGLLAYF.

CDR3: CASSLGAPGGYEQYF. In DNA, the CDR3 is TGTGCCAGCAGCTTAGGGGCCCCGGGGGGCTACGAGCAGTACTTC. This chain joins TRBV11-1 and TRBJ2-7; 7 bases agree with TRBD2. Per the germline V gene, CDR1 is SGHAT and CDR2 is FQDESV (reference sequence). The V segment lost 1 base and the J segment 3 bases; nucleotides outside the gene matches: 6. The CDR3 has 15 residues.

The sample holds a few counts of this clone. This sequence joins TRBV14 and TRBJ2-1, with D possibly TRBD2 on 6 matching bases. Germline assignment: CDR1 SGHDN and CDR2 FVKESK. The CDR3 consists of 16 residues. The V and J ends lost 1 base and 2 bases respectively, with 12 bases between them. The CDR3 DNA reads TGTGCCAGCAGCCAAGGCGACGGAGGGCCCTACAATGAGCAGTTCTTC. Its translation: CASSQGDGGPYNEQFF. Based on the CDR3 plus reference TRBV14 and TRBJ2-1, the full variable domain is EAGVTQFPSHSVIEKGQTVTLRCDPISGHDNLYWYRRVMGKEIKFLLHFVKESKQDESGMPNNRFLAERTGGTYSTLKVQPAELEDSGVYFCASSQGDGGPYNEQFFGPGTRLTVL.

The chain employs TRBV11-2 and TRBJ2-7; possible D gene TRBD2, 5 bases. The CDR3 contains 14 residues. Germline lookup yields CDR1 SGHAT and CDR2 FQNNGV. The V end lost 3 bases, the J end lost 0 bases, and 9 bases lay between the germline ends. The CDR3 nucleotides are TGTGCCAGCAGCTTTAGGACTGTCTCCTACGAGCAGTACTTC. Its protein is CASSFRTVSYEQYF.

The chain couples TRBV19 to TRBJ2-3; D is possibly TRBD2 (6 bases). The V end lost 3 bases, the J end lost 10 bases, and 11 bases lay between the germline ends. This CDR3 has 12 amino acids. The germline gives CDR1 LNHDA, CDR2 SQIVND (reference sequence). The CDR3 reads CASSIMEGPQYF. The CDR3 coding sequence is TGTGCCAGTAGTATTATGGAGGGGCCGCAGTATTTT.